The 18 T cell receptor beta chains reported below all come from one sample, sequenced in a study of cytomegalovirus exposure and HLA in healthy donors. This PCR relied on a set of 60 Vbeta primers and 13 Jbeta primers. Some clones are missing from TCRdb's copy, which holds only in-frame ones; the method was immunoSEQ multiplex PCR. The table shows approximately 170,000 clones, with around 80% occurring only once. Sequenced input: PBMCs. The receptors come from a woman aged 50 to 60 in good health and CMV-seropositive.

This chain uses TRBV27 with TRBJ2-3, with a weak D call TRBD2 (6 bases). CDR1 is MNHEY, CDR2 SMNVEV, per germline (reference sequence). The CDR3 has 14 residues. Trimming took off 4 bases at V and 4 bases at J, with 12 bases between the two ends. The CDR3 region is CASSSYGSADTQYF. The DNA of the CDR3 is TGTGCCAGCAGTTCCTACGGGAGCGCAGATACGCAGTATTTT.

This chain uses TRBV18 with TRBJ2-7; D is possibly TRBD2 (6 bases). Germline CDR1 KGHSH, CDR2 LQKENI. There are 15 residues in the CDR3. With 0 bases removed from V and 5 bases from J, the gap between germline ends came to 14 bases. The CDR3 sequence is CASSPPVAGPDEQYF. The CDR3 DNA follows: TGTGCCAGCTCACCACCCGTCGCGGGACCCGACGAGCAGTACTTC. Using reference TRBV18 and TRBJ2-7 for the parts outside the CDR3, the full variable domain is NAGVMQNPRHLVRRRGQEARLRCSPMKGHSHVYWYRQLPEEGLKFMVYLQKENIIDESGMPKERFSAEFPKEGPSILRIQQVVRGDSAAYFCASSPPVAGPDEQYFGPGTRLTVT.

J is TRBJ2-6 and V is TRBV4-2, with 8 bases matching TRBD2. This CDR3 region has 18 residues. The germline V gene encodes CDR1 LGHNA and CDR2 YNFKEQ. J gave up 2 bases and V 1 base, and 7 bases lay outside the gene matches. The CDR3 sequence is CASSQGAGATAGANVLTF. The CDR3 nucleotides are TGTGCCAGCAGCCAAGGAGCGGGAGCGACCGCTGGGGCCAACGTCCTGACTTTC.

The chain uses TRBV7-8 and TRBJ2-7; 8 bases agree with TRBD2. The CDR3 extends over 14 amino acids. The germline CDR1 and CDR2 sequences are SGHVS and FQNEAQ. V dropped 2 bases and J dropped 7; count of bases not matched to a gene: 7. Written as DNA, the CDR3 is TGTGCCAGCAGCTTAACAGCGGGAGTATGGGAGCAGTACTTC. It encodes CASSLTAGVWEQYF.

This clone was counted once. The chain couples TRBV19 to TRBJ2-1; 9 bases match TRBD2. Germline CDR1 reads LNHDA; CDR2 reads SQIVND (reference sequence). There are 16 residues in the CDR3. Losses at the gene ends were 6 bases for V and 4 bases for J; bases not matched to a gene: 10. The CDR3 bases are TGTGCCAGTAGCGCGGGGGGGCTCGGGGGATACAATGAGCAGTTCTTC. It is translated as CASSAGGLGGYNEQFF.

The V gene is TRBV5-1, the J gene TRBJ1-4; 7 bases match TRBD1. The CDR3 sequence is 17 residues long. Trimming at V came to 0 bases and at J to 1 base, leaving 6 bases not matched to a gene. Germline V lookup: CDR1 SGHRS, CDR2 YFSETQ. In DNA, the CDR3 is TGCGCCAGCAGCTTGGGGACAGGAAAGGGAACTAATGAAAAACTGTTTTTT. This translates into CASSLGTGKGTNEKLFF.

On this clone itself: One end of the junction is discordant with germline, which a read error may explain. The genes are TRBV7-7 and TRBJ1-5; 7 bases are a match to TRBD1. Germline lookup yields CDR1 SSHAT and CDR2 FNYEAQ (reference sequence). The CDR3 covers 16 residues. The CDR3 region has the DNA TGTGCTAGCAGCAGTCCTCTTATGACAGGGAGTCAGCCCCAGCATTTT. Its translation is CASSSPLMTGSQPQHF.

The chain links TRBV27 to TRBJ2-7; 10 positions match TRBD1. This CDR3 has 13 amino acids. CDR1 MNHEY and CDR2 SMNVEV come from the germline V gene (reference sequence). Trimming took 11 bases from V and 2 from J; bases not matched to a gene: 6. In DNA form, the CDR3 reads TGTGCCGCATGGACAGGGGGTGCCTACGAGCAGTACTTC. This gives the protein CAAWTGGAYEQYF.

The chain couples TRBV7-2 to TRBJ1-5; a weak D match, TRBD1 (6 bases). Deletions cut 5 bases from V and 4 bases from J, with 9 bases between. The V gene's germline CDR1 is SGHTA and CDR2 FQGNSA. CDR3 length: 13 amino acids. The CDR3 protein is CASSRDTNQPQHF. In DNA form, the CDR3 reads TGTGCCAGCAGCAGGGACACTAATCAGCCCCAGCATTTT. Looking up the rest from reference TRBV7-2 and TRBJ1-5 gives the full variable domain: GAGVSQSPSNKVTEKGKDVELRCDPISGHTALYWYRQSLGQGLEFLIYFQGNSAPDKSGLPSDRFSAERTGGSVSTLTIQRTQQEDSAVYLCASSRDTNQPQHFGDGTRLSIL.

The genes are TRBV2 and TRBJ2-5; TRBD2 matches at 10 bases. The CDR3 runs 14 residues. The ends lost 2 bases at V and 5 bases at J; junction bases unmatched: 2. Per the germline V gene, CDR1 is SNHLY and CDR2 is FYNNEI. The CDR3 region is CASSERGLAETQYF. CDR3 DNA sequence: TGTGCCAGCAGTGAAAGGGGACTAGCGGAGACCCAGTACTTC.

The chain is built from TRBV6-1 and TRBJ1-1, with 8 bases matching TRBD1. The CDR3 is 13 residues long. CDR1 and CDR2 from the germline V gene are MNHNS and SASEGT. Trimming at V came to 4 bases and at J to 8 bases, leaving 6 bases not matched to a gene. For the CDR3, the DNA is TGTGCCAGCAGTGGGACAGGGCTAGGAGAAGCTTTCTTT. Residues: CASSGTGLGEAFF.

The chain combines TRBV28 with TRBJ1-2; 7 bases line up with TRBD1. The CDR3 has 13 amino acids. J gave up 8 bases and V 6 bases, and 9 bases lay outside the gene matches. Germline V CDR1 and CDR2: MDHEN, SYDVKM. The CDR3, as DNA: TGTGCCAGCAGACGACAGGGTTTTAAGGGCTACACCTTC. This codes for CASRRQGFKGYTF.

Only one count was recorded for this clone. This chain joins TRBV20-1 and TRBJ1-2; 9 bases agree with TRBD1. The germline gives CDR1 DFQATT, CDR2 SNEGSKA (reference sequence). The length of the CDR3 is 11 residues. Unmatched junction bases numbered 2, after V lost 6 bases and J lost 6 bases. The CDR3 protein is CSAGTGNGYTF. In nucleotides, the CDR3 is TGCAGTGCAGGGACAGGGAATGGCTACACCTTC.

The gene calls are TRBV7-3 and TRBJ2-5; 8 positions match TRBD2. The V gene end was trimmed by 2 bases and the J gene end by 3 bases; junction bases not matched to a gene: 5. The CDR3 has 15 amino acids. In germline, CDR1 is SGHTA, CDR2 FQGTGA. CDR3 sequence (DNA): TGTGCCAGCAGCTTAGCCGGGACTAGGGAAGAGACCCAGTACTTC. Its translation is CASSLAGTREETQYF.

The chain couples TRBV7-9 to TRBJ1-5; perhaps TRBD1 as D (6 bases). The CDR3 consists of 12 residues. The V and J ends lost 1 base and 13 bases respectively, with 11 bases between them. CDR1 is SEHNR and CDR2 is FQNEAQ in the germline V gene (reference sequence). CDR3 residues: CASSLGDMPQHF. The CDR3 nucleotides read TGTGCCAGCAGCTTAGGGGACATGCCGCAGCATTTT.

About this clone: Its ends do not fully match the called genes, so a read error is possible. J is TRBJ2-3 and V is TRBV7-9, with 8 bases identical to TRBD2. This CDR3 comprises 16 residues. Per the germline V gene, CDR1 is SEHNR and CDR2 is FQNEAQ (reference sequence). Written as DNA, the CDR3 is TGTTCCAGCAGCTTTATACTAGCGGATAGCACAGATACGCAGTATTTT. It codes for CSSSFILADSTDTQYF. Full variable domain (outside the CDR3, taken from reference TRBV7-9 and TRBJ2-3): DTGVSQNPRHKITKRGQNVTFRCDPISEHNRLYWYRQTLGQGPEFLTYFQNEAQLEKSRLLSDRFSAERPKGSFSTLEIQRTEQGDSAMYLCSSSFILADSTDTQYFGPGTRLTVL.

This chain connects TRBV5-8 to TRBJ1-1, with 7 bases lining up with TRBD1. This CDR3 has 16 amino acids. V trimming: 4 bases; J trimming: 0 bases; junction bases outside the gene matches: 9. Germline-derived CDR1 and CDR2 are SGHTS and YDEGEE. The CDR3 region is CASSPRGAPMNTEAFF. The DNA for the CDR3 is TGTGCCAGCAGCCCCAGGGGGGCCCCCATGAACACTGAAGCTTTCTTT.

This clone turned up a few times. The V call is TRBV4-2, the J call TRBJ2-1, with TRBD2 identical over 7 bases. V trimming: 2 bases; J trimming: 3 bases; junction bases outside the gene matches: 7. Germline CDR1 and CDR2: LGHNA and YNFKEQ. The CDR3 loop spans 16 amino acids. CDR3 in amino acids: CASSQLRPGGYNEQFF. The CDR3 DNA follows: TGTGCCAGCAGCCAACTACGGCCGGGAGGCTACAATGAGCAGTTCTTC.